This T cell receptor beta chain was found in a study of identical twins. The study's findings and limits: Memory repertoires showed no such pattern, whereas abundant cord blood beta clonotypes carried fewer insertions.

Germline V gene lookup returns CDR1 KGHDR and CDR2 SFDVKD. Trimming shortened V by 5 bases and J by 3 bases, and 12 bases separated the two germline ends. CDR3 length equals 14 residues. TCRdb ran MiXCR on the 5' RACE reads and lists one entry per CDR3 protein. The sample includes under 300,000 distinct CDR3 sequences, 11% to 15% of them seen just once. This clonotype has a count of ten or more. No antigen is known for it. The TCR comes from a woman under 30 in good health. The source material was memory (CD45RO+) T cells sorted from blood. The chain joins TRBV24-1 to TRBJ2-5; maybe TRBD2 (6 bases). The CDR3 nucleotides are TGTGCCACCAGTGCCGGCGGGGAAAAAGAGACCCAGTACTTC. Amino acids: CATSAGGEKETQYF.